This entry features one T cell receptor beta chain sequence. The sample originates from a study of blood T cells in healthy people across ages. Study-wide background: Template switching retrieved approximately one barcoded beta molecule for each two T cells.

CDR1 and CDR2 from the germline V gene are SGHTA and FQGTGA. Trimming left V 0 bases short and J 2 bases short, with 11 bases between. The CDR3 has 16 residues. Using a J-beta primer mix together with a sample-barcoded 5' primer, a second PCR was run for roughly 6 to 11 cycles. TCRdb redid the calling of the 5' RACE reads with MiXCR, one entry per CDR3 protein. The sample holds around 1,600,000 distinct CDR3 sequences, around 40% seen once. V and J are TRBV7-3 and TRBJ2-1; perhaps TRBD2 as D (5 bases). The origin of this receptor is a woman between 18 and 29 years old in good health. The sequenced sample was blood. The CDR3 sequence is CASSLTRATPYNEQFF. The CDR3 DNA reads as TGTGCCAGCAGCTTAACGAGGGCGACGCCCTACAATGAGCAGTTCTTC.